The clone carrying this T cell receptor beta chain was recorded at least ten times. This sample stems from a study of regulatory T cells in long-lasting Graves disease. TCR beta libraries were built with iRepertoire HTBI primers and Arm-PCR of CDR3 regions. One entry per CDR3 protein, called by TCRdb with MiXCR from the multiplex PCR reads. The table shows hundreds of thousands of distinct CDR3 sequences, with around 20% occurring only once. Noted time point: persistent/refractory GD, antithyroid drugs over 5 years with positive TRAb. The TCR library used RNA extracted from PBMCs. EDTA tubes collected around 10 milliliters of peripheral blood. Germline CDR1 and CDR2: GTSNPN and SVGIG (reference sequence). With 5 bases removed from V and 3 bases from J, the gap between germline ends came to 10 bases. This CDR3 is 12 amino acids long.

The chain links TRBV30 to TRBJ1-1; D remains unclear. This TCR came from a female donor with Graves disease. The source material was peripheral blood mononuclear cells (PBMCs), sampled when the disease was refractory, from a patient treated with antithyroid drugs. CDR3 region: CAWHEGDTEAFF. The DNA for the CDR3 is TGTGCCTGGCACGAGGGAGACACTGAAGCTTTCTTT. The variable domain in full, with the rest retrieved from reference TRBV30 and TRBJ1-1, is SQTIHQWPATLVQPVGSPLSLECTVEGTSNPNLYWYRQAAGRGLQLLFYSVGIGQISSEVPQNLSASRPQDRQFILSSKKLLLSDSGFYLCAWHEGDTEAFFGQGTRLTVV.